One sample yielded the 15 T cell receptor beta chains listed below, sequenced in a study of spatial heterogeneity in lung cancer. The time point was: sample taken at primary tumor resection. Unsorted whole RNA from tumor, nontumor lung or frozen PBMC underwent sequencing. Using its own MiXCR run on the 5' RACE reads, TCRdb lists one record per CDR3 protein. The profile covers around 3,900 distinct CDR3 sequences, with 7.5% to 10% appearing a single time and roughly 46% taken by the ten largest. The starting material was PBMCs, obtained at surgery. These receptors all come from a male donor with early-stage non-small cell lung cancer.

By share, this clonotype counts as medium-sized. V and J are TRBV27 and TRBJ2-7; TRBD1 aligns across 9 bases. CDR1 MNHEY and CDR2 SMNVEV come from the germline V gene (reference sequence). The CDR3 length is 13 residues. The trim removed 3 bases at V and 6 bases at J, leaving 3 bases unmatched. CDR3 sequence: CASSLDRGGEQYF. DNA of the CDR3: TGTGCCAGCAGTTTGGACAGGGGTGGCGAGCAGTACTTC.

The CDR3 reads CASSYGTGSSNEKLFF. In nucleotides, the CDR3 is TGTGCCAGCAGTTATGGGACAGGGTCGTCAAATGAAAAACTGTTTTTT. The chain is built from TRBV6-5 and TRBJ1-4; 9 bases align to TRBD1. The CDR3 sequence is 16 residues long. From germline, CDR1 is MNHEY and CDR2 SVGAGI. Germline trimming cut 3 bases from V and 5 bases from J; bases unmatched to any gene: 7.

V gene TRBV9 combines with J gene TRBJ2-5; 7 bases fit TRBD2. The CDR3 extends over 14 amino acids. CDR1 and CDR2 (germline): SGDLS, YYNGEE. Trimming took 7 bases from V and 1 from J; bases not matched to a gene: 7. CDR3 sequence (DNA): TGTGCCAGCGTTGGGGGGGGTCCCCAAGAGACCCAGTACTTC. This codes for CASVGGGPQETQYF.

This clonotype was observed at least ten times. The rearrangement uses TRBV30 and TRBJ2-1; TRBD2 agrees at 13 bases. There are 14 residues in the CDR3. Per the germline V gene, CDR1 is GTSNPN and CDR2 is SVGIG (reference sequence). V lost 3 bases to trimming and J lost 6 bases; unmatched junction nucleotides: 2. CDR3 amino acids: CAWRGTSGANEQFF. In DNA form, the CDR3 reads TGTGCCTGGAGGGGGACTAGCGGGGCCAATGAGCAGTTCTTC.

This clonotype was observed at least ten times. The chain carries TRBV5-6 and TRBJ1-2, with D tentatively TRBD1 (6 bases). The CDR3 is made up of 12 amino acids. Trimming pared 4 bases from V and 5 bases from J, leaving 9 bases between. Germline V gene lookup returns CDR1 SGHDT and CDR2 YYEEEE. The CDR3 DNA is TGTGCCAGCAGCCCAGGGGCTTATGGCTACACCTTC. Amino acid sequence: CASSPGAYGYTF.

V and J are TRBV20-1 and TRBJ2-1, with 12 bases that match TRBD2. This CDR3 is 14 amino acids long. The germline V gene encodes CDR1 DFQATT and CDR2 SNEGSKA (reference sequence). V dropped 5 bases and J dropped 7; count of bases not matched to a gene: 6. CDR3 DNA: TGCAGTGCTCCTAGCGGGGGGGCTTGGAATGAGCAGTTCTTC. This codes for CSAPSGGAWNEQFF.

This clonotype was seen ten or more times. The chain links TRBV5-1 to TRBJ2-5, with D unresolved. The CDR3 is 11 amino acids. Trimming took 5 bases from V and 2 from J, leaving 4 bases between them. Germline V lookup: CDR1 SGHRS, CDR2 YFSETQ. The CDR3 spells CASSSQETQYF. The DNA of the CDR3 is TGCGCCAGCAGTTCACAAGAGACCCAGTACTTC.

This clonotype has at least ten counts. V is TRBV7-2 and J is TRBJ2-6, with a weak D call TRBD1 (6 bases). Looked up from germline, CDR1 is SGHTA and CDR2 is FQGNSA. The CDR3 spans 18 residues. V was trimmed by 2 bases and J by 0 bases, leaving 14 bases between them. CDR3 protein: CASSLQGKGLSGANVLTF. CDR3 nucleotide sequence: TGTGCCAGCAGCTTACAGGGGAAGGGCCTCTCTGGGGCCAACGTCCTGACTTTC.

This clonotype is termed medium-sized. The rearrangement links TRBV5-6 to TRBJ2-7, with 8 bases identical to TRBD2. The CDR3 totals 14 residues. V shed 4 bases and J 6 bases; nucleotides not matched to a gene: 9. Looked up from germline, CDR1 is SGHDT and CDR2 is YYEEEE. This CDR3 is CASSPTGLEGEQYF. In DNA, the CDR3 is TGTGCCAGCAGCCCCACGGGACTAGAGGGCGAGCAGTACTTC. Full variable domain (rest looked up from reference TRBV5-6 and TRBJ2-7): DAGVTQSPTHLIKTRGQQVTLRCSPKSGHDTVSWYQQALGQGPQFIFQYYEEEERQRGNFPDRFSGHQFPNYSSELNVNALLLGDSALYLCASSPTGLEGEQYFGPGTRLTVT.

This clonotype has ten or more counts. This rearrangement joins TRBV5-1 to TRBJ2-3; D unresolved. V was cut by 1 base and J by 0 bases, with 9 bases left in between. Germline V gives CDR1 SGHRS, CDR2 YFSETQ. This CDR3 has 15 amino acids. In DNA, the CDR3 is TGCGCCAGCAGCTTGAGTCAGGAAAGCACAGATACGCAGTATTTT. It is translated as CASSLSQESTDTQYF.

Many counts were recorded for this clonotype. The rearrangement joins TRBV12-3 or TRBV12-4 to TRBJ2-7, with 10 bases matching TRBD2. The CDR3 loop spans 18 amino acids. With V trimmed by 1 base and J by 4 bases, 13 bases remained unmatched. CDR3 nucleotide sequence: TGTGCCAGCAGTTTAGGAGGACTAAGCGGGGGGGCTAGGTACGAGCAGTACTTC. It codes for CASSLGGLSGGARYEQYF.

Ten or more counts support this clonotype. The chain couples TRBV12-3 or TRBV12-4 to TRBJ2-1; TRBD1 is a possible D gene (6 bases). CDR3 length: 12 amino acids. Trimming removed 3 bases from V and 8 bases from J, with 8 bases in between. CDR3 protein: CASSLRQDEQFF. The CDR3 nucleotides are TGTGCCAGCAGTTTGAGACAGGATGAGCAGTTCTTC.

This clonotype is classed as medium-sized. This chain joins TRBV2 and TRBJ2-1, with TRBD1 matching over 8 bases. The CDR3 runs to 12 residues. The germline gives CDR1 SNHLY, CDR2 FYNNEI. The trim removed 6 bases at V and 8 bases at J, leaving 3 bases unmatched. CDR3 DNA sequence: TGTGCCAGCAGCCTGACAGGGGATGAGCAGTTCTTC. Encoded protein: CASSLTGDEQFF. The full variable domain, in which reference TRBV2 and TRBJ2-1 provide the parts outside the CDR3, is EPEVTQTPSHQVTQMGQEVILRCVPISNHLYFYWYRQILGQKVEFLVSFYNNEISEKSEIFDDQFSVERPDGSNFTLKIRSTKLEDSAMYFCASSLTGDEQFFGPGTRLTVL.

This clonotype is termed medium-sized (0.01 to 0.1%). The CDR3 sequence is CASSLVSRTGELFF. As DNA, the CDR3 is TGTGCCAGCAGCTTAGTTTCGAGAACCGGGGAGCTGTTTTTT. This chain links TRBV7-9 with TRBJ2-2; D gene uncertain. Trimming left V 1 base short and J 5 bases short, with 8 bases between. The CDR3 contains 14 residues. Germline values: CDR1 SEHNR, CDR2 FQNEAQ (reference sequence).

There are many counts of this clonotype. The chain couples TRBV13 to TRBJ2-1, with 8 bases lining up with TRBD2. The CDR3 has 12 residues. J was trimmed by 9 bases and V by 5 bases; bases with no gene match: 3. Per the germline V gene, CDR1 is PRHDT and CDR2 is FYEKMQ (reference sequence). The chain's CDR3 is CASSATSGEQFF. The DNA for the CDR3 is TGTGCCAGCAGCGCCACTAGCGGTGAGCAGTTCTTC. The variable domain in full, completed from reference TRBV13 and TRBJ2-1, reads AAGVIQSPRHLIKEKRETATLKCYPIPRHDTVYWYQQGPGQDPQFLISFYEKMQSDKGSIPDRFSAQQFSDYHSELNMSSLELGDSALYFCASSATSGEQFFGPGTRLTVL.